A single sample is the source of the 29 T cell receptor beta chains below, sequenced in a study of T cell clonality in common variable immunodeficiency. The antigens for these receptors are not known. Here immunoSEQ multiplex PCR was the method, and the copy in TCRdb shows in-frame clones only, minus some. Altogether 15,000 to 20,000 clones were found in the sample, and no singletons occur. Whole-study findings and limits: Fewer deletions and N-nucleotide insertions were reportedly seen in common variable immunodeficiency TCR beta sequences.

Sequenced input: peripheral blood mononuclear cells. The receptors were gathered from a human donor with common variable immunodeficiency.

This clone was detected many times. The read falls 3 residues short of the CDR3 end, and the missing part is taken from the germline J gene. V and J are TRBV19 and TRBJ2-7; either TRBD1 or TRBD2 may fit D (5 bases each). The CDR3 sequence is 14 residues long. The germline V gene has CDR1 LNHDA and CDR2 SQIVND (reference sequence). The V end was cut by 10 bases, the J end by 3 bases, with 19 bases between. CDR3 region: CATTPRGALYEQYF. The CDR3 bases that were read are TGTGCCACTACACCTAGAGGGGCCCTCTACGAG.

A few counts support this clone. With the read ending 3 residues before the CDR3 end, the germline J gene is used to fill in that end. This chain uses TRBV18 with TRBJ1-5; unclear D gene. Trimming left V 4 bases short and J 7 bases short, with 8 bases between. CDR3 length: 12 residues. The germline V gene encodes CDR1 KGHSH and CDR2 LQKENI. Incomplete CDR3 DNA: TGTGCCAGCTCACGCGAATTGCAGCCC. It is translated as CASSRELQP. The CDR3 reads in full as CASSRELQPQHF. The full variable domain, completed using reference TRBV18 and TRBJ1-5, is NAGVMQNPRHLVRRRGQEARLRCSPMKGHSHVYWYRQLPEEGLKFMVYLQKENIIDESGMPKERFSAEFPKEGPSILRIQQVVRGDSAAYFCASSRELQPQHFGDGTRLSIL.

This clone was seen at least ten times. The CDR3 end is not reached by the read, which stops 3 residues before it; the germline J gene fills it in. The V call is TRBV7-9, the J call TRBJ2-1; D is unresolved. CDR1 and CDR2 (germline): SEHNR, FQNEAQ (reference sequence). This CDR3 comprises 13 residues. The V and J ends lost 4 bases and 7 bases respectively, with 11 bases between them. The chain's CDR3 is CASSSREGNEQFF. CDR3 DNA (partial): TGTGCCAGCAGCTCCCGCGAAGGGAATGAG.

CDR3 sequence reads: CASSLDSGWETQYF. The sequenced part of the CDR3 DNA is TGTGCCAGCAGCTTAGATTCCGGTTGGGAGACC. V is TRBV7-8 and J is TRBJ2-5; no clear D gene. The DNA ends 3 residues before the CDR3 does, and the rest of the CDR3 is filled in from the germline J gene. CDR3 length: 14 residues. V lost 1 base and J 5 bases, leaving 11 bases between the germline ends. Germline V CDR1 and CDR2: SGHVS, FQNEAQ.

This clone was picked up a small number of times. Read sequence stops 3 residues before the CDR3 end, and the germline J gene provides the missing end. The V gene is TRBV5-4, the J gene TRBJ1-6; 12 bases agree with TRBD1. This CDR3 spans 16 amino acids. The V gene's germline CDR1 is SGHNT and CDR2 YYREEE (reference sequence). The V segment lost 3 bases and the J segment 10 bases; nucleotides outside the gene matches: 8. CDR3: CASSSGTGGRGSPLHF. The sequenced part of the CDR3 DNA is TGTGCCAGCAGCTCCGGGACAGGGGGCAGGGGGTCACCC. Full variable domain (outside the CDR3, taken from reference TRBV5-4 and TRBJ1-6): ETGVTQSPTHLIKTRGQQVTLRCSSQSGHNTVSWYQQALGQGPQFIFQYYREEENGRGNFPPRFSGLQFPNYSSELNVNALELDDSALYLCASSSGTGGRGSPLHFGNGTRLTVT.

Incomplete CDR3 DNA: TGTGCCAGCTCACCACCGGGATTCGACGGGGGAAAGCAGCCC. Translated, it gives CASSPPGFDGGKQP. The entire CDR3 protein is CASSPPGFDGGKQPQHF. The chain couples TRBV18 to TRBJ1-5, with D perhaps matching TRBD1 (5 bases). The read terminates 3 residues ahead of where the CDR3 ends, so the germline J gene completes it. The V end was cut by 0 bases, the J end by 7 bases, with 19 bases between. The V gene's germline CDR1 is KGHSH and CDR2 LQKENI. The CDR3 has 17 residues.

About this clone itself: Read coverage stops 3 residues before the CDR3 terminus; the germline J gene supplies the remainder. The chain has TRBV7-3 and TRBJ2-2; 9 bases match TRBD2. With V trimmed by 5 bases and J by 3 bases, 13 bases remained unmatched. The CDR3 is 18 amino acids. Germline lookup yields CDR1 SGHTA and CDR2 FQGTGA. The CDR3 bases that were read are TGTGCCAGCAGCCCCACCCAAGCTAGCGGGACCTACACCGGGGAG. This encodes CASSPTQASGTYTGE. The full-length CDR3 reads as CASSPTQASGTYTGELFF.

In the case of this clone: The observed sequence ends 3 residues before the CDR3 terminus, with the missing tail filled in from the germline J gene. The J gene is TRBJ2-5, the V gene TRBV7-2, with 9 bases lining up with TRBD1. This CDR3 spans 14 amino acids. With V trimmed by 4 bases and J by 5 bases, 5 bases remained unmatched. Germline-derived CDR1 and CDR2 are SGHTA and FQGNSA. The sequenced part of the CDR3 DNA is TGTGCCAGCAGCTCCTACAGGGGGCTGGAGACC. Translating gives CASSSYRGLET. The entire CDR3 protein is CASSSYRGLETQYF.

This clone was seen a handful of times. The observed sequence ends 3 residues before the CDR3 terminus, with the missing tail filled in from the germline J gene. The chain uses TRBV2 and TRBJ1-6; D is possibly TRBD1 (6 bases). This CDR3 spans 16 amino acids. Germline lookup yields CDR1 SNHLY and CDR2 FYNNEI. V gave up 3 bases and J gave up 9 bases, with 18 bases separating them. CDR3 amino acids: CASSELQGGMFSPLHF. The part of the CDR3 DNA that was read is TGTGCCAGCAGTGAGTTACAGGGAGGGATGTTTTCACCC.

In its sample, this clone was seen a few times. The CDR3 here is CASSPRSSGRAPETQYF. CDR3 bases read: TGTGCCAGTAGTCCCAGGTCTAGCGGGAGGGCCCCAGAGACC. The gene calls are TRBV19 and TRBJ2-5, with 12 bases that match TRBD2. The read comes to an end 3 residues before the CDR3 does, leaving the germline J gene to fill in the end. V was pared by 5 bases and J by 4 bases, with 11 bases of the junction left unmatched. CDR1 and CDR2 from the germline V gene are LNHDA and SQIVND (reference sequence). The CDR3 extends over 17 amino acids.

This clone was detected a few times. Read data end 3 residues before the CDR3 end; the end is taken from the germline J gene. The J gene is TRBJ1-2, the V gene TRBV5-6, with 7 bases aligning to TRBD1. V shed 0 bases, J shed 2 bases, and the junction held 1 base outside the gene matches. The germline CDR1 and CDR2 sequences are SGHDT and YYEEEE. The CDR3 length is 14 residues. This CDR3 reads CASSLGQGNYGYTF. The CDR3 bases that were read are TGTGCCAGCAGCTTGGGACAGGGCAACTATGGC.

About this clone: The read terminates 3 residues before the CDR3 end, so the remaining end is supplied by the germline J gene. V usage is TRBV18 and J usage is TRBJ1-1; no reliable D call. The CDR3 is 13 amino acids. The V end was cut by 3 bases, the J end by 1 base, with 6 bases between. Germline V gives CDR1 KGHSH, CDR2 LQKENI. Here the CDR3 reads CASSPSGNTEAFF. The sequenced CDR3 bases are TGTGCCAGCTCACCGTCAGGGAACACTGAA.

Concerning this clone: The read ends 3 residues shy of where the CDR3 ends; the end is completed using the germline J gene. V gene TRBV18 combines with J gene TRBJ1-3; maybe TRBD1 (6 bases). V lost 6 bases and J lost 2, with 11 bases in between. Germline V gives CDR1 KGHSH, CDR2 LQKENI. This CDR3 spans 14 amino acids. CDR3 amino acids: CASSRGQPGNTIYF. CDR3 bases read: TGTGCCAGCTCGCGTGGACAGCCTGGAAACACC.

In this sample, this clone turned up many times. Coverage ceases 3 residues before the CDR3 finishes, and the germline J gene fills in the end. V usage is TRBV2 and J usage is TRBJ2-3; 7 bases agree with TRBD2. Unmatched junction bases numbered 7, after V lost 9 bases and J lost 1 base. CDR1 and CDR2 from the germline V gene are SNHLY and FYNNEI. This CDR3 comprises 14 residues. This CDR3 is CASSVAGRTDTQYF. CDR3 DNA (partial): TGTGCCAGTTCCGTAGCGGGCCGCACAGATACG.

This clone was detected only a few times. The CDR3 goes on 3 residues after the read ends, and that part is filled in from the germline J gene. The chain uses TRBV7-8 and TRBJ2-7; TRBD1 agrees at 7 bases. The CDR3 covers 14 residues. Germline V lookup: CDR1 SGHVS, CDR2 FQNEAQ. V shed 6 bases and J 2 bases; nucleotides not matched to a gene: 7. CDR3 protein: CASSKPGQPYEQYF. Partial CDR3 DNA: TGTGCCAGCAGTAAACCGGGACAGCCCTACGAG.

About this clone: The CDR3 end lies 3 residues beyond the end of the read and is filled in from the germline J gene. This chain connects TRBV2 to TRBJ2-2, with 7 bases matching TRBD1. Per germline, CDR1 SNHLY and CDR2 FYNNEI. The CDR3 is 13 residues long. J gave up 4 bases and V 6 bases, and 2 bases lay outside the gene matches. The CDR3 protein is CASRGTATGELFF. CDR3 bases read: TGTGCCAGCAGAGGGACAGCCACCGGGGAG.

This clone has just a few counts. The DNA read from the CDR3 is TGTGCCAGCTCACCAGTGTCCTCCGGCAATCAGCCC. Translated, it gives CASSPVSSGNQP. The entire CDR3 sequence reads CASSPVSSGNQPQHF. This sequence joins TRBV18 and TRBJ1-5, with D uncertain. The DNA ends 3 residues before the CDR3 does, and the rest of the CDR3 is filled in from the germline J gene. V was trimmed by 2 bases and J by 2 bases, leaving 10 bases between them. Per the germline V gene, CDR1 is KGHSH and CDR2 is LQKENI. This CDR3 contains 15 residues.

This clone was observed a few times. The read comes to an end 3 residues before the CDR3 does, leaving the germline J gene to fill in the end. The rearrangement links TRBV19 to TRBJ1-1; 7 positions agree with TRBD1. V trimming: 5 bases; J trimming: 5 bases; junction bases outside the gene matches: 8. The CDR3 is made up of 14 amino acids. Looked up from germline, CDR1 is LNHDA and CDR2 is SQIVND (reference sequence). CDR3 residues: CASSSVDRVTEAFF. CDR3 DNA, as far as it was read: TGTGCCAGTAGTTCCGTCGACAGGGTTACTGAA.

This clone showed up just a few times. One end of the junction is discordant with germline, which a read error may explain. CDR3 bases read: TGTTCCAGCAGAGATGGACAGGGCTACGAG. This sequence encodes CSSRDGQGYE. The full CDR3 sequence reads CSSRDGQGYEQYF. The rearrangement uses TRBV7-9 and TRBJ2-7; 8 nucleotides line up with TRBD1. The read ends 3 residues before the CDR3 terminus; that terminus is restored from the germline J gene. CDR1 and CDR2 (germline): SEHNR, FQNEAQ (reference sequence). The CDR3 spans 13 residues.

A few counts support this clone. The sequenced fragment ends 3 residues before the CDR3 boundary, so the rest is inferred from the germline J gene. The chain is built from TRBV18 and TRBJ2-5, with TRBD1 identical over 8 bases. The CDR3 has 13 amino acids. After removal of 3 bases from V and 5 bases from J, the junction contained 2 bases not matched to a gene. Germline CDR1 KGHSH, CDR2 LQKENI. The CDR3 region is CASSPGQGETQYF. CDR3 DNA (partial): TGTGCCAGCTCACCCGGACAGGGCGAGACC.

Details on this clone: The read is 3 residues too short to cover the CDR3 end, so that end is filled in from the germline J gene. This chain uses TRBV7-8 with TRBJ2-7, with 10 positions matching TRBD1. The V gene end was trimmed by 4 bases and the J gene end by 2 bases; junction bases not matched to a gene: 8. CDR1 and CDR2 from the germline V gene are SGHVS and FQNEAQ. This CDR3 region has 16 residues. CDR3 bases read: TGTGCCAGCAGCTACCCGCGACAGGGGGCGGCCTACGAG. This encodes CASSYPRQGAAYE. The full-length CDR3 reads as CASSYPRQGAAYEQYF.

This clone has only a few counts. The read terminates 3 residues ahead of where the CDR3 ends, so the germline J gene completes it. The V call is TRBV29-1, the J call TRBJ2-7; D not resolved. Trimming took 4 bases from V and 1 from J, leaving 11 bases between them. The CDR3 sequence is 13 residues long. Germline-derived CDR1 and CDR2 are SQVTM and ANQGSEA. CDR3 sequence: CSVVVGSSYEQYF. The part of the CDR3 DNA that was read is TGCAGCGTTGTAGTTGGTAGTTCCTACGAG.

This clone has only a few counts. The CDR3 is cut off 3 residues early in the read; its end comes from the germline J gene. The chain carries TRBV7-9 and TRBJ2-1; D may be TRBD2 (6 bases). The CDR3 runs 13 residues. Per the germline V gene, CDR1 is SEHNR and CDR2 is FQNEAQ (reference sequence). This chain's CDR3 is CASLRGEYNEQFF. The sequenced part of the CDR3 DNA is TGTGCTAGCCTGCGGGGCGAATACAATGAG.

Turning to this clone: The CDR3 end is not reached by the read, which stops 3 residues before it; the germline J gene fills it in. The chain carries TRBV6-2 or TRBV6-3 and TRBJ2-3; D is unclear. Trimming cost V 10 bases and J 4 bases, with 9 bases left between them. The CDR3 spans 11 residues. Germline V gene sequence: CDR1 MNHEY, CDR2 SVGEGT. The chain's CDR3 is CATEKADTQYF. Incomplete CDR3 DNA: TGTGCCACCGAAAAGGCAGATACG.

This clone has a handful of counts. The covered CDR3 bases are TGTGCCAGTAGTACGGTTAACTATGGC. It specifies CASSTVNYG. The complete CDR3 reads CASSTVNYGYTF. The V gene is TRBV19, the J gene TRBJ1-2; D is unresolved. The sequenced fragment ends 3 residues before the CDR3 boundary, so the rest is inferred from the germline J gene. V shed 4 bases and J shed 1 base, with 4 bases lying between them. CDR1 is LNHDA and CDR2 is SQIVND in the germline V gene (reference sequence). This CDR3 has 12 amino acids.

As for this clone: The read falls 3 residues short of the CDR3 end, and the missing part is taken from the germline J gene. The chain recombines TRBV2 with TRBJ2-7; D possibly corresponds to TRBD2 (5 bases). CDR1 SNHLY and CDR2 FYNNEI come from the germline V gene. The CDR3 is 14 residues long. V lost 6 bases and J lost 0, with 12 bases in between. This CDR3 is CASRPSLSSYEQYF. Partial CDR3 DNA: TGTGCCAGCAGACCTAGCCTGAGCTCCTACGAG.

This clone occurred a few times. The read ends 3 residues before the CDR3 terminus; that terminus is restored from the germline J gene. V gene TRBV18 combines with J gene TRBJ1-1; D perhaps matches TRBD1 (5 bases). Looked up from germline, CDR1 is KGHSH and CDR2 is LQKENI. The CDR3 loop spans 15 amino acids. With 2 bases removed from V and 5 bases from J, the gap between germline ends came to 15 bases. The covered CDR3 bases are TGTGCCAGCTCACCATTCCGACAGAGGGGAACTGAA. Protein: CASSPFRQRGTE. The whole CDR3 protein reads CASSPFRQRGTEAFF. Complete variable domain (other parts from reference TRBV18 and TRBJ1-1): NAGVMQNPRHLVRRRGQEARLRCSPMKGHSHVYWYRQLPEEGLKFMVYLQKENIIDESGMPKERFSAEFPKEGPSILRIQQVVRGDSAAYFCASSPFRQRGTEAFFGQGTRLTVV.

Details on this clone: Read sequence stops 3 residues before the CDR3 end, and the germline J gene provides the missing end. This chain uses TRBV19 with TRBJ1-5, with D tentatively TRBD1 (5 bases). The CDR3 spans 13 residues. V lost 5 bases and J lost 3, with 8 bases in between. Germline V gene lookup returns CDR1 LNHDA and CDR2 SQIVND (reference sequence). CDR3 sequence reads: CASSVQDNQPQHF. CDR3 DNA, as far as it was read: TGTGCCAGTAGTGTACAGGACAATCAGCCC.

This clone came up a few times. The CDR3 end lies 3 residues beyond the end of the read and is filled in from the germline J gene. The J gene is TRBJ2-1, the V gene TRBV6-2 or TRBV6-3, with 8 bases fitting TRBD1. The ends lost 6 bases at V and 7 bases at J; junction bases unmatched: 11. The CDR3 has 15 residues. Germline lookup yields CDR1 MNHEY and CDR2 SVGEGT. The covered CDR3 bases are TGTGCCAGCAGGGAGGGACAGGCGGAGGGGAATGAG. This codes for CASREGQAEGNE. The CDR3 reads in full as CASREGQAEGNEQFF.